This TCR beta chain was documented in a study of cytomegalovirus exposure and HLA in healthy donors. To note about this clone: Its antigen is unknown.

60 Vbeta and 13 Jbeta primers were used in PCR. Libraries were prepared by immunoSEQ multiplex PCR; TCRdb keeps only in-frame clonotypes and omits some of them. In the table there are approximately 110,000 clones, roughly 85% of which are singletons. CDR1 and CDR2 from the germline V gene are SGHNT and YYREEE (reference sequence). The V gene lost 4 bases and the J gene lost 3 bases, with 19 bases spanning the gap. CDR3 length: 16 residues. Study-wide results and limits: Indistinguishable V segments such as TRBV6-2 and TRBV6-3 were excluded. Later on, analysis showed that most CMV-associated TCR beta chains appeared to be HLA-restricted. Specificity for CMV antigens was confirmed in vitro for a few of the CMV-associated chains.

V gene TRBV5-4 combines with J gene TRBJ1-2; D perhaps matches TRBD1 (5 bases). The sample was PBMCs. This sequence was found in a woman aged 40 to 50 in good health and CMV-seronegative. CDR3 nucleotides: TGTGCCAGCAGCCGGGGGGGAGGAGTTGAGGACTATGGCTACACCTTC. Amino acid sequence: CASSRGGGVEDYGYTF.